This T cell receptor (beta chain) was sequenced during a study of T cell responses to AZD1222 COVID-19 vaccine. Turning to the study itself: Researchers grouped second doses given at about 4 or about 12 weeks into one pool. Points from the study as a whole: Of the AZD1222 recipients, only 6 or 7 were seropositive at baseline. Donors in the cohort were predominantly white British and more often female, and clonal diversity was possibly underestimated. Sampled repertoires all dated from after the peak T cell response.

TCRdb keeps only in-frame clones here, not all; method: immunoSEQ multiplex PCR. Of about 110,000 clones listed, under 95% are singletons. As for this clone: What it binds is not known.

The length of the CDR3 is 16 residues. This specimen was peripheral blood, taken on day 0 of AZD1222 vaccination. The receptor was isolated from an adult in good health. The J gene is TRBJ1-5, the V gene TRBV21-1. TRBV21-1 is termed a pseudogene. The CDR3 here is CASSTNYCDSNQPQHF. DNA for the CDR3: TGTGCCAGCAGCACAAACTACTGTGATAGCAATCAGCCCCAGCATTTT.